This TCR beta chain was recovered during a study of OX40 agonist ivuxolimab in advanced cancers. For the study in its entirety: Ivuxolimab was an agonistic, fully human IgG2 monoclonal antibody directed against OX40 (CD134), a costimulatory receptor. Intravenous ivuxolimab was administered to patients every 2 weeks at six dose levels: 0.01, 0.1, 0.3, 1.5, 3 and 10 mg/kg. Of the roughly 50 dose-escalation patients, hepatocellular carcinoma was present in about 20, melanoma in around 15, renal cell carcinoma in 9 and head and neck cancer in 9. A male proportion of roughly 85% and a mean age of approximately 55 years, ranging from about 23 to 79, were recorded for the dose-escalation cohort. Patients were allowed to have had prior anti-PD-1, anti-PD-L1 or anti-CTLA-4 therapy, and more than 35% of the dose-escalation patients had been treated with checkpoint inhibitors. Partial responses were achieved by three dose-escalation patients, of whom one had hepatocellular carcinoma and two had cutaneous melanoma. Peripheral TCRbeta sequencing aimed to test whether ivuxolimab altered TCR sequence diversity and caused clonal T-cell expansion. The paper describes the monotherapy dose-escalation part (N = 52 patients) of the phase I trial of ivuxolimab.

To sequence the TCRbeta CDR3 region, genomic DNA was isolated from the sorted cells. The immunoSEQ Assay was used for sequencing of TCRbeta CDR3 regions. TCRdb re-hosts the immuneACCESS table, in-frame sequences only. Its copies lack some clones; in the studies checked, an unresolved V gene accounts for under half of them, and the cause for the rest is not known. For this sample the table gives around 58,000 clones, of which 80% to 90% were detected only once. Of the sample, about 1.4% falls within the top ten clones. CDR1 and CDR2, looked up from the germline V gene (reference sequence), are LNHDA and SQIVND. After removal of 8 bases from V and 7 bases from J, the junction retains 8 bases not matched to a gene. The CDR3 covers 14 residues, taking in both the cysteine and the phenylalanine. The CDR3 DNA has 42 bases and is translated from base 1. Patients with autoimmune disease history or receiving systemic immunosuppression were excluded from the trial. Peripheral blood for TCR sequencing was drawn from every dose cohort at baseline, at cycle 4 day 1 and at cycle 7 day 1. Samples came from an open-label, multicenter, first-in-human phase I dose-escalation trial of ivuxolimab. Adults with locally advanced or metastatic melanoma, renal cell carcinoma, hepatocellular carcinoma or head and neck squamous cell carcinoma were enrolled in the trial. Before TCR sequencing, CD4+ T cells and CD8+ T cells were sorted from peripheral blood as separate populations.

This clone was seen a single time. The specificity of this receptor is unknown. One base away there is no much larger clone; base qualities are not given. On the study overall, not on this receptor specifically: Low levels of normalized T-cell clonal expansion were also seen in some patients who did not respond. Partial responders in the 0.1-3.0 mg/kg groups had among the lowest normalized peripheral clonal expansion, especially among CD8+ T cells. After ivuxolimab, CD8+ T cells had more expanded clones than CD4+ T cells on average. Antigen specificity was not determined for the clonally expanded peripheral T cells. Clonal expansion of both CD4+ and CD8+ blood T cells was observed from baseline to week 6 at doses 0.1 to 3.0 mg/kg.

The receptor's source is an adult with an advanced solid tumor such as melanoma, head and neck, liver or kidney cancer. This sample comprised CD4+ or CD8+ T cells sorted from blood, obtained in a trial of the OX40 agonist ivuxolimab. The chain was built from TRBV19 and TRBJ1-6; 7 central nucleotides agree with TRBD1. At the DNA level, the sequence is TGTGCCAGTCACCCTCGACAGGGAAATTCACCCCTCCACTTT. It translates as CASHPRQGNSPLHF.